This T cell receptor beta chain was recovered during a study of breast tumors, draining lymph nodes, adjacent tissues. Study-wide results and limits: Compared with basal-like, luminal-like tumors shared significantly more repertoire with nontumor tissue. Tumors had less TCR diversity than lymph nodes, more than nontumor tissue.

Axillary draining lymph nodes of breast cancer patients supplied the node samples. The V and J ends lost 6 bases and 1 base, in that order; junction bases with no gene match: 4. CDR1 is SNHLY and CDR2 is FYNNEI in the germline V gene. The CDR3 is made up of 14 amino acids. About this clonotype itself: Its antigen is as yet unknown.

TCRdb redid the calling of the multiplex PCR reads with MiXCR, one entry per CDR3 protein. The repertoire holds some 250,000 distinct CDR3 sequences, with less than 35% as singletons. The gene calls are TRBV2 and TRBJ2-5, with 8 bases fitting TRBD2. The sequence derives from a female donor with breast cancer. Some clones in this sample may be carry-over from other donors' samples. The sequenced sample consisted of axillary lymph node tissue. CDR3 sequence: CASSGRGGQETQYF. The CDR3 bases are TGTGCCAGCAGCGGGAGGGGGGGCCAAGAGACCCAGTACTTC.